What follows are 13 T cell receptor beta chains derived from one specimen sequenced in a study of cytomegalovirus exposure and HLA in healthy donors (TCRdb year 2017). To prepare the library, the immunoSEQ multiplex PCR assay was applied. For the multiplex PCR, a mixture combining 60 forward primers for TCR Vbeta segments and 13 reverse primers for TCR Jbeta segments was used. Entries here come from immuneACCESS through TCRdb and include only in-frame sequences with V and J called. Some clones fail to appear in such tables; in the studies checked, an unresolved V gene covers under half of the shortfall, and the cause of the remainder is unknown. The sample contains some 150,000 clones, about 80% of them found a single time. The ten largest clones capture around 1.3% of the sample. Specimen: PBMCs. These receptors came from a woman in her 50s in good health and CMV-seronegative.

The chain recombines TRBV9 with TRBJ1-1, with D perhaps TRBD1 (5 bases). From germline, CDR1 is SGDLS and CDR2 YYNGEE. The V end was cut by 3 bases, the J end by 5 bases, with 11 bases between. The CDR3 is 13 residues long. CDR3 in amino acids: CASSATEGTEAFF. The CDR3 DNA reads as TGTGCCAGCAGCGCCACGGAGGGGACTGAAGCTTTCTTT. The full variable domain, in which reference TRBV9 and TRBJ1-1 provide the parts outside the CDR3, is DSGVTQTPKHLITATGQRVTLRCSPRSGDLSVYWYQQSLDQGLQFLIQYYNGEERAKGNILERFSAQQFPDLHSELNLSSLELGDSALYFCASSATEGTEAFFGQGTRLTVV.

The J gene is TRBJ1-3, the V gene TRBV19; maybe TRBD1 (6 bases). The V gene's germline CDR1 is LNHDA and CDR2 SQIVND (reference sequence). This CDR3 has 18 amino acids. The CDR3 is CASRGREGSESSGNTIYF. The CDR3 DNA is TGTGCTTCCAGGGGCCGCGAGGGGAGCGAGAGCTCTGGAAACACCATATATTTT.

This chain connects TRBV5-5 to TRBJ2-5; D remains ambiguous. CDR3 length: 13 residues. The germline gives CDR1 SGHKS, CDR2 YYEKEE (reference sequence). V gave up 2 bases and J gave up 5 bases, with 10 bases separating them. The CDR3 DNA is TGTGCCAGCAGCTTAATCAGGATGGAGACCCAGTACTTC. This sequence encodes CASSLIRMETQYF.

V is TRBV28 and J is TRBJ2-5; no clear D. The V end lost 5 bases, the J end lost 1 base, and 11 bases lay between the germline ends. CDR1 is MDHEN and CDR2 is SYDVKM in the germline V gene. This CDR3 has 14 residues. The DNA for the CDR3 is TGTGCCAGCAGTCTCATCCGCGTCCAAGAGACCCAGTACTTC. Protein product: CASSLIRVQETQYF.

V is TRBV18 and J is TRBJ1-4, with D unclear. Germline assignment: CDR1 KGHSH and CDR2 LQKENI. This CDR3 has 13 amino acids. Trimming stripped 8 bases from V and 4 bases from J, with 11 bases between. Here the CDR3 DNA reads TGTGCCAGCCAACGGACTTATAATGAAAAACTGTTTTTT. This encodes CASQRTYNEKLFF.

This clone came up once. This chain connects TRBV19 to TRBJ2-3; maybe TRBD2 (6 bases). Trimming left V 6 bases short and J 6 bases short, with 10 bases between. Germline V gives CDR1 LNHDA, CDR2 SQIVND (reference sequence). There are 12 residues in the CDR3. The CDR3 nucleotides read TGTGCCAGTAGGGGGGGATGGGATACGCAGTATTTT. Amino acid sequence: CASRGGWDTQYF.

The V gene is TRBV9, the J gene TRBJ2-1, with TRBD2 matching 8 bases. CDR1 is SGDLS, CDR2 YYNGEE, per germline. CDR3 length: 16 residues. Losses at the gene ends were 2 bases for V and 8 bases for J; bases not matched to a gene: 12. The CDR3 reads CASSVRLLGLVHEQFF. CDR3 nucleotide sequence: TGTGCCAGCAGCGTGAGACTACTGGGACTAGTCCATGAGCAGTTCTTC.

The chain couples TRBV28 to TRBJ2-7, with TRBD2 matching 11 bases. Losses at the gene ends were 7 bases for V and 7 bases for J; bases not matched to a gene: 12. Germline V gene sequence: CDR1 MDHEN, CDR2 SYDVKM. CDR3 length equals 15 residues. The CDR3 spells CASTLGLAGGREQYF. The DNA for the CDR3 is TGTGCCAGCACCCTTGGGCTAGCGGGGGGACGGGAGCAGTACTTC.

The chain uses TRBV19 and TRBJ2-5; 11 bases line up with TRBD1. J gave up 4 bases and V 5 bases, and 3 bases lay outside the gene matches. The CDR3 has 14 residues. CDR1 and CDR2 from the germline V gene are LNHDA and SQIVND (reference sequence). CDR3 sequence reads: CASSGQGAGETQYF. Written as DNA, the CDR3 is TGTGCCAGTAGTGGACAGGGGGCAGGAGAGACCCAGTACTTC.

In this sample, this clone turned up a few times. The V call is TRBV9, the J call TRBJ2-3; 11 bases are shared with TRBD2. The CDR3 covers 15 residues. The V and J ends lost 2 bases and 5 bases, in that order; junction bases with no gene match: 4. Germline loops: CDR1 SGDLS, CDR2 YYNGEE. CDR3 sequence (DNA): TGTGCCAGCAGCGTGATTAGCGGGGGGGTAGATACGCAGTATTTT. Translation gives CASSVISGGVDTQYF.

This clone was detected only once. The chain has TRBV28 and TRBJ2-7, with 7 bases fitting TRBD1. The trim removed 7 bases at V and 3 bases at J, leaving 9 bases unmatched. The CDR3 is 14 residues long. Germline CDR1 is MDHEN and CDR2 is SYDVKM. CDR3 in amino acids: CASTWGRGNYEQYF. CDR3 nucleotides: TGTGCCAGCACCTGGGGCAGGGGGAACTACGAGCAGTACTTC.

This sequence joins TRBV4-1 and TRBJ2-7, with 9 bases fitting TRBD2. The CDR3 is 18 amino acids. Losses at the gene ends were 3 bases for V and 1 base for J; bases not matched to a gene: 13. Per the germline V gene, CDR1 is MGHRA and CDR2 is YSYEKL. The CDR3 region has the DNA TGCGCCAGCAGCCAGGGAAGGGCGGGAGGGACCTTATCCTACGAGCAGTACTTC. It is translated as CASSQGRAGGTLSYEQYF.

This clone was counted a few times. V and J are TRBV5-1 and TRBJ2-3; weak D call: TRBD1 (5 bases). Trimming left V 6 bases short and J 1 base short, with 9 bases between. The CDR3 spans 13 residues. Germline V gene sequence: CDR1 SGHRS, CDR2 YFSETQ. The CDR3 DNA reads TGCGCCAGCAACCCGACAGGCACAGATACGCAGTATTTT. Residues: CASNPTGTDTQYF. Filled out from reference TRBV5-1 and TRBJ2-3, the complete variable domain reads KAGVTQTPRYLIKTRGQQVTLSCSPISGHRSVSWYQQTPGQGLQFLFEYFSETQRNKGNFPGRFSGRQFSNSRSEMNVSTLELGDSALYLCASNPTGTDTQYFGPGTRLTVL.